Listed below are T cell receptor beta chains from one sample, sequenced in a study of blood T cell repertoires in COVID-19. The table came from immunoSEQ multiplex PCR; TCRdb's copy has only in-frame clones and leaves some out. The sample includes roughly 300,000 clones, 65% to 90% of them seen just once. Sequencing input: PBMCs or T cells enriched from blood (not recorded which). These receptors originate from a woman in her 40s with acute COVID-19. Each CDR3 is given with its conserved first and last residue. Each record gives: clone size, D gene, J gene, V gene, CDR3 DNA, CDR3 protein. D genes are given only for firm matches. Size is omitted from some rows. Given values are once, few, many or a class for expanded clones.

clone_size: -
d_call: TRBD2
j_call: TRBJ2-5
v_call: TRBV9
cdr3_nt: TGTGCCAGCAGCGTAGCGGGCAGGGAGGGGTCCGGTCCCCAGTACTTC
cdr3_aa: CASSVAGREGSGPQYF

clone_size: -
d_call: -
j_call: TRBJ2-7
v_call: TRBV7-9
cdr3_nt: TGTGCATCAAAGTTGGAGGGCACCTACGAGCAGTACTTC
cdr3_aa: CASKLEGTYEQYF

clone_size: -
d_call: -
j_call: TRBJ2-5
v_call: TRBV3-1/TRBV3-2
cdr3_nt: TGTGCCAGCAGCCAAGAAAGTCCAAGTACAAAGACCCAGTACTTC
cdr3_aa: CASSQESPSTKTQYF

clone_size: -
d_call: -
j_call: TRBJ1-1
v_call: TRBV7-9
cdr3_nt: TGTGCCAGCAGCCGAGACATCGGGAACACTGAAGCTTTCTTT
cdr3_aa: CASSRDIGNTEAFF

clone_size: -
d_call: -
j_call: TRBJ2-2
v_call: TRBV4-2
cdr3_nt: TGTGCCAGCAGCCAAGAAAGTAGTCACACAGATCTCACCGGGGAGCTGTTTTTT
cdr3_aa: CASSQESSHTDLTGELFF

clone_size: few
d_call: -
j_call: TRBJ1-2
v_call: TRBV2
cdr3_nt: TGTGCCAGCAGTGAGTGGGTGACACGAAACTATGGCTACACCTTC
cdr3_aa: CASSEWVTRNYGYTF

clone_size: -
d_call: -
j_call: TRBJ1-1
v_call: TRBV6-1
cdr3_nt: TGTGCCAGCAGTGAAGGACCGGGGATCACTGAAGCTTTCTTT
cdr3_aa: CASSEGPGITEAFF

clone_size: -
d_call: -
j_call: TRBJ2-5
v_call: TRBV5-6
cdr3_nt: TGTGCCAGCAGCTTTCCGAGTATGGAGACCCAGTACTTC
cdr3_aa: CASSFPSMETQYF

clone_size: -
d_call: -
j_call: TRBJ2-2
v_call: TRBV7-3
cdr3_nt: TGTGCCAGCAGCTGGAGAGGGGGCACCGGGGAGCTGTTTTTT
cdr3_aa: CASSWRGGTGELFF

clone_size: -
d_call: TRBD1
j_call: TRBJ2-4
v_call: TRBV24-1
cdr3_nt: TGTGCCACCAGTGACTCTCCGACAGGGGATGCAAACATTCAGTACTTC
cdr3_aa: CATSDSPTGDANIQYF

clone_size: -
d_call: TRBD1
j_call: TRBJ1-5
v_call: TRBV18
cdr3_nt: TGTGCCAGCTCACGGGATATACAGGGGGGTCAGCCCCAGCATTTT
cdr3_aa: CASSRDIQGGQPQHF

clone_size: -
d_call: TRBD1
j_call: TRBJ2-3
v_call: TRBV5-1
cdr3_nt: TGCGCCAGCAGGCCTTTTGGAGGGACAGGGGCACGCACAGATACGCAGTATTTT
cdr3_aa: CASRPFGGTGARTDTQYF

clone_size: few
d_call: TRBD1
j_call: TRBJ1-3
v_call: TRBV5-4
cdr3_nt: TGTGCCAGCAGCCTGGGACAGGGTGGAAACACCATATATTTT
cdr3_aa: CASSLGQGGNTIYF

clone_size: few
d_call: -
j_call: TRBJ2-2
v_call: TRBV2
cdr3_nt: TGTGCCAGCAAGACACGCGCCGGGGAGCTGTTTTTT
cdr3_aa: CASKTRAGELFF

clone_size: -
d_call: TRBD2
j_call: TRBJ2-7
v_call: TRBV4-3
cdr3_nt: TGCGCCAGCAGCCAATCAGCGGGAGCTACGTACGGACAGTACTTC
cdr3_aa: CASSQSAGATYGQYF

clone_size: few
d_call: -
j_call: TRBJ1-1
v_call: TRBV28
cdr3_nt: TGTGCCAGCAGTTACCCCGACAGGAACACTGAAGCTTTCTTT
cdr3_aa: CASSYPDRNTEAFF

clone_size: -
d_call: TRBD1
j_call: TRBJ1-1
v_call: TRBV7-2
cdr3_nt: TGTGCCAGCAGCTCCCCGACAGGGGGCCCTAGTGTGATTTTCTTT
cdr3_aa: CASSSPTGGPSVIFF

clone_size: -
d_call: -
j_call: TRBJ2-7
v_call: TRBV27
cdr3_nt: TGTGCCAGCAGCCTCTCCTTCTATGTGAGCTACGAGCAGTACTTC
cdr3_aa: CASSLSFYVSYEQYF

clone_size: -
d_call: -
j_call: TRBJ2-1
v_call: TRBV7-9
cdr3_nt: TGTGCCAGCAGCTTAGTAATGCGGGTTACCGGTGATGAGCAGTTCTTC
cdr3_aa: CASSLVMRVTGDEQFF

clone_size: -
d_call: -
j_call: TRBJ2-6
v_call: TRBV27
cdr3_nt: TGTGCCAGCAGTTTCCGGTATTCCCACTCTGGGGCCAACGTCCTGACTTTC
cdr3_aa: CASSFRYSHSGANVLTF

clone_size: -
d_call: -
j_call: TRBJ2-5
v_call: TRBV19
cdr3_nt: TGTGCCAGTAGTATAGGGCGTTGGGGGGAAGAGACCCAGTACTTC
cdr3_aa: CASSIGRWGEETQYF

clone_size: -
d_call: TRBD1
j_call: TRBJ1-2
v_call: TRBV7-2
cdr3_nt: TGTGCCAGCAGCCCGAGGACAGGAAACTATGGCTACACCTTC
cdr3_aa: CASSPRTGNYGYTF

clone_size: -
d_call: TRBD1
j_call: TRBJ1-2
v_call: TRBV28
cdr3_nt: TGTGCCAGCAGGTCCTCCCCCGGGACAGGGGTTGGCTACACCTTC
cdr3_aa: CASRSSPGTGVGYTF

clone_size: -
d_call: -
j_call: TRBJ2-2
v_call: TRBV10-3
cdr3_nt: TGTGCCATCAGCGGGTCGAACACCGGGGAGCTGTTTTTT
cdr3_aa: CAISGSNTGELFF

clone_size: -
d_call: -
j_call: TRBJ1-1
v_call: TRBV5-5
cdr3_nt: TGTGCCAGCAGCTTGATAAGGGGATACACTGAAGCTTTCTTT
cdr3_aa: CASSLIRGYTEAFF

clone_size: -
d_call: TRBD2
j_call: TRBJ2-1
v_call: TRBV24-1
cdr3_nt: TGTGCCACCAGGGGGACAGCGGGAGGGTCAAATGAGCAGTTCTTC
cdr3_aa: CATRGTAGGSNEQFF

clone_size: -
d_call: -
j_call: TRBJ1-4
v_call: TRBV4-3
cdr3_nt: TGCGCCAGCAGCCAAGATCTGGGTACAGGCACAAGCGCAACTAATGAAAAACTGTTTTTT
cdr3_aa: CASSQDLGTGTSATNEKLFF

clone_size: once
d_call: TRBD2
j_call: TRBJ2-7
v_call: TRBV13
cdr3_nt: TGTGCCAGCAGCCTGGGACTAGCGGTTGGCGAGCAGTACTTC
cdr3_aa: CASSLGLAVGEQYF

clone_size: -
d_call: -
j_call: TRBJ2-3
v_call: TRBV9
cdr3_nt: TGTGCCAGCAGCGTAACGTCTCGGGATACGCAGTATTTT
cdr3_aa: CASSVTSRDTQYF

clone_size: -
d_call: -
j_call: TRBJ1-2
v_call: TRBV4-2
cdr3_nt: TGTGCCAGCACCGCAGGGCCGGCAGACTCTAACTATGGCTACACCTTC
cdr3_aa: CASTAGPADSNYGYTF